This T cell receptor beta chain was sequenced for a study of CD8 T cells in ankylosing spondylitis. General study results and limits: Existing reports had already noted some motif variants in reactive arthritis synovial fluid and blood. One TCR beta motif, made up of fewer than 10 highly homologous variants, appeared characteristic of ankylosing spondylitis blood. The authors reported significant enrichment of disease-linked clones in matched ankylosing spondylitis synovial fluid. Disease-associated clonotypes exhibited CD8+ identity and were relatively infrequent in peripheral blood.

This clonotype came up many times. The antigen is unknown. TCRdb reprocessed the 5' RACE reads via MiXCR and lists one record per CDR3 protein. The sample holds some 240,000 distinct CDR3 sequences, 18% seen once. The V gene's germline CDR1 is SGHRS and CDR2 YFSETQ. The CDR3 covers 15 residues. Deletions cut 2 bases from V and 5 bases from J, with 17 bases between. The source material was blood, either unsorted or a sorted T cell fraction (not recorded which). The receptor comes from a male donor with ankylosing spondylitis or in good health (not recorded which). The chain is built from TRBV5-1 and TRBJ2-7; D might be TRBD2 (6 bases). This chain's CDR3 is CASSLPGDGDNEQYF. The CDR3 region has the DNA TGCGCCAGCAGCTTACCGGGGGATGGAGACAACGAGCAGTACTTC.